The 21 T cell receptor beta chains given below trace back to one sample, sequenced in a study of T cells after yellow fever vaccination. One entry per CDR3 protein results from TCRdb running MiXCR on the 5' RACE reads. The table has some 340,000 distinct CDR3 sequences, about 4% seen once. The sequencing used PBMCs, collected 5 days after the yellow fever booster vaccination. The source of these receptors is a man younger than 35 who received the YFV17D yellow fever vaccine.

This clonotype appeared many times. The chain links TRBV11-2 to TRBJ2-7; unclear D gene. CDR3 length equals 15 residues. The V gene's germline CDR1 is SGHAT and CDR2 FQNNGV. V lost 2 bases and J lost 2, with 13 bases in between. DNA of the CDR3: TGTGCCAGCAGCTTAATAGGCCAGGACCCCTACGAGCAGTACTTC. Amino acid sequence: CASSLIGQDPYEQYF.

The table lists this clonotype with many counts. Germline is not matched at one junction end, which may reflect a read error. The chain has TRBV11-2 and TRBJ2-7, with D possibly TRBD1 on 6 matching bases. Germline V gene sequence: CDR1 SGHAT, CDR2 FQNNGV. The CDR3 length is 14 residues. The CDR3 here is CASSLDLGTGTYDF. CDR3 nucleotides: TGTGCCAGCAGCTTAGATCTAGGAACCGGGACATATGACTTC. The full variable domain, its missing parts supplied by reference TRBV11-2 and TRBJ2-7, is EAGVAQSPRYKIIEKRQSVAFWCNPISGHATLYWYQQILGQGPKLLIQFQNNGVVDDSQLPKDRFSAERLKGVDSTLKIQPAKLEDSAVYLCASSLDLGTGTYDFGPGTRLTVT.

The table lists this clonotype with many counts. The rearrangement joins TRBV7-2 to TRBJ2-3; D not resolved. The CDR3 runs to 13 residues. The V gene lost 1 base and the J gene lost 11 bases, with 13 bases spanning the gap. The germline gives CDR1 SGHTA, CDR2 FQGNSA. CDR3 loop: CASSLDSTLGQYF. Here the CDR3 DNA reads TGTGCCAGCAGCTTAGACTCTACCCTAGGGCAGTATTTT.

This clonotype showed up many times. The chain recombines TRBV5-6 with TRBJ2-1, with D uncertain. With 3 bases removed from V and 0 bases from J, the gap between germline ends came to 16 bases. This CDR3 has 17 amino acids. Per germline, CDR1 SGHDT and CDR2 YYEEEE. DNA for the CDR3: TGTGCCAGCAGCTGGCTTAAGGGCGGCAGCTCCTACAATGAGCAGTTCTTC. It specifies CASSWLKGGSSYNEQFF.

In this sample, this clonotype turned up many times. V and J are TRBV12-3 or TRBV12-4 and TRBJ2-2; possibly TRBD2 for D (6 bases). The ends were cut back, 3 bases at V and 2 bases at J, with 10 bases in the middle. This CDR3 contains 15 residues. DNA of the CDR3: TGTGCCAGCAGTTTCGGGACTTACAACACCGGGGAGCTGTTTTTT. Protein: CASSFGTYNTGELFF.

Ten or more counts support this clonotype. The chain links TRBV5-1 to TRBJ2-5, with D possibly being TRBD2 (5 bases). Between the trimmed V and J ends, which lost 4 bases and 5 bases, there was a span of 21 bases. The CDR3 length is 16 residues. Germline CDR1 reads SGHRS; CDR2 reads YFSETQ. The CDR3 sequence is CASSAMLGGGEETQYF. The DNA of the CDR3 is TGCGCCAGCAGCGCAATGCTAGGTGGAGGTGAGGAGACCCAGTACTTC. Combining the CDR3 with reference TRBV5-1 and TRBJ2-5 gives the whole variable domain KAGVTQTPRYLIKTRGQQVTLSCSPISGHRSVSWYQQTPGQGLQFLFEYFSETQRNKGNFPGRFSGRQFSNSRSEMNVSTLELGDSALYLCASSAMLGGGEETQYFGPGTRLLVL.

This clonotype was detected many times. V gene TRBV2 combines with J gene TRBJ2-5; no clear D. This CDR3 contains 14 residues. Germline V lookup: CDR1 SNHLY, CDR2 FYNNEI. Trimming pared 5 bases from V and 3 bases from J, leaving 13 bases between. The CDR3 loop reads CASSRTDVEETQYF. In DNA form, the CDR3 reads TGTGCCAGCAGTCGGACGGACGTGGAAGAGACCCAGTACTTC.

The V call is TRBV5-1, the J call TRBJ1-3, with a tentative D call TRBD1 (6 bases). V lost 4 bases, J lost 4 bases, and 9 bases lay in between. Per germline, CDR1 SGHRS and CDR2 YFSETQ. The CDR3 contains 13 residues. The CDR3, as DNA: TGCGCCAGCAGCGCCGGACAGGGAAACACCATATATTTT. It is translated as CASSAGQGNTIYF.

This clonotype has more than one count but fewer than ten. The J gene is TRBJ1-1, the V gene TRBV19, with 7 bases that match TRBD1. The germline V gene encodes CDR1 LNHDA and CDR2 SQIVND (reference sequence). The length of the CDR3 is 14 residues. Trimming took 3 bases from V and 3 from J; bases not matched to a gene: 4. The CDR3 sequence: CASSIRDSHTEAFF. CDR3 nucleotide sequence: TGTGCCAGTAGTATCCGGGACAGCCACACTGAAGCTTTCTTT.

This clonotype has ten or more counts. J is TRBJ2-5 and V is TRBV7-2; possible D gene TRBD2, 6 bases. This CDR3 has 13 residues. Per the germline V gene, CDR1 is SGHTA and CDR2 is FQGNSA. V gave up 4 bases and J gave up 7 bases, with 13 bases separating them. CDR3 protein: CASSSTGVGTQYF. The CDR3 nucleotides are TGTGCCAGCAGCTCCACGGGGGTCGGGACCCAGTACTTC. The variable domain in full, completed from reference TRBV7-2 and TRBJ2-5, reads GAGVSQSPSNKVTEKGKDVELRCDPISGHTALYWYRQSLGQGLEFLIYFQGNSAPDKSGLPSDRFSAERTGGSVSTLTIQRTQQEDSAVYLCASSSTGVGTQYFGPGTRLLVL.

In this sample, this clonotype turned up a few times. This chain links TRBV6-5 with TRBJ2-5; D is possibly TRBD1 or TRBD2 (5 bases each). The CDR3 has 13 residues. The germline V gene has CDR1 MNHEY and CDR2 SVGAGI. Trimming took off 7 bases at V and 8 bases at J, with 17 bases between the two ends. This CDR3 reads CASKIRDGSTQYF. The DNA of the CDR3 is TGTGCCAGCAAAATAAGGGACGGCAGTACCCAGTACTTC.

The chain uses TRBV5-5 and TRBJ1-2, with 12 bases aligning to TRBD1. Germline loops: CDR1 SGHKS, CDR2 YYEKEE (reference sequence). J gave up 8 bases and V 3 bases, and 8 bases lay outside the gene matches. The CDR3 is 15 residues long. DNA of the CDR3: TGTGCCAGCAGCTCGCCGGGACAGGGGGCGGGGGGCTACACCTTC. Translating it yields CASSSPGQGAGGYTF.

CDR3 amino acids: CASNLGRELVSSGELFF. The CDR3 DNA is TGTGCCAGCAACTTAGGCCGGGAACTGGTTAGCTCCGGGGAGCTGTTTTTT. The rearrangement links TRBV5-6 to TRBJ2-2; a weak D match, TRBD2 (5 bases). Trimming cost V 6 bases and J 6 bases, with 24 bases left between them. CDR1 SGHDT and CDR2 YYEEEE come from the germline V gene. The CDR3 runs 17 residues.

The chain uses TRBV28 and TRBJ1-1, with D possibly matching TRBD1 (5 bases). The V gene's germline CDR1 is MDHEN and CDR2 SYDVKM. The CDR3 length is 14 residues. V shed 4 bases and J shed 2 bases, with 11 bases lying between them. The CDR3: CASSSPGLNTEAFF. DNA for the CDR3: TGTGCCAGCAGTTCGCCGGGGCTTAACACTGAAGCTTTCTTT.

The CDR3 protein is CSAVRGDPTDTQYF. For the CDR3, the DNA is TGCAGTGCCGTCCGGGGGGACCCCACAGATACGCAGTATTTT. The chain recombines TRBV20-1 with TRBJ2-3, with 7 bases aligning to TRBD2. The CDR3 is 14 amino acids. With 6 bases clipped from V and 2 bases from J, the junction kept 8 bases outside the gene matches. Germline V gene sequence: CDR1 DFQATT, CDR2 SNEGSKA (reference sequence).

The chain combines TRBV28 with TRBJ2-1; 10 nucleotides line up with TRBD2. CDR3 length: 18 residues. CDR1 MDHEN and CDR2 SYDVKM come from the germline V gene. V lost 5 bases to trimming and J lost 1 base; unmatched junction nucleotides: 11. As DNA, the CDR3 is TGTGCCAGCAGTCAAGCGGGGGGGCCGTCTTGGTCCTACAATGAGCAGTTCTTC. Translation: CASSQAGGPSWSYNEQFF.

J is TRBJ2-3 and V is TRBV7-2; D gene unclear. Germline CDR1 reads SGHTA; CDR2 reads FQGNSA. The CDR3 extends over 16 amino acids. Between the trimmed V and J ends, which lost 4 bases and 0 bases, there was a span of 14 bases. CDR3 sequence (DNA): TGTGCCAGCAGCTACGACCGAACTACTAGCACAGATACGCAGTATTTT. Translating gives CASSYDRTTSTDTQYF.

This clonotype has a count of ten or more. The rearrangement uses TRBV6-2 or TRBV6-3 and TRBJ2-7; D possibly corresponds to TRBD1 (5 bases). CDR1 MNHEY and CDR2 SVGEGT come from the germline V gene. Trimming shortened V by 6 bases and J by 7 bases, and 13 bases separated the two germline ends. The CDR3 contains 12 residues. CDR3 protein: CASRTPSGEQYV. CDR3 nucleotide sequence: TGTGCCAGCAGAACCCCCTCAGGGGAGCAGTACGTC.

This clonotype was counted a few times. The chain employs TRBV28 and TRBJ2-2; 12 nucleotides line up with TRBD1. The CDR3 covers 16 residues. Germline lookup yields CDR1 MDHEN and CDR2 SYDVKM. The ends lost 5 bases at V and 4 bases at J; junction bases unmatched: 5. The CDR3 DNA reads TGTGCCAGCAGTCTGGGACAGGGGGCTTTCACCGGGGAGCTGTTTTTT. Its translation is CASSLGQGAFTGELFF. Together with reference TRBV28 and TRBJ2-2, the CDR3 gives the full variable domain: DVKVTQSSRYLVKRTGEKVFLECVQDMDHENMFWYRQDPGLGLRLIYFSYDVKMKEKGDIPEGYSVSREKKERFSLILESASTNQTSMYLCASSLGQGAFTGELFFGEGSRLTVL.

This clonotype was seen at least ten times. The chain carries TRBV12-3 or TRBV12-4 and TRBJ2-3, with D possibly TRBD2 on 6 matching bases. V lost 7 bases and J 8 bases, leaving 19 bases between the germline ends. The CDR3 runs 14 residues. DNA for the CDR3: TGTGCCAGCATCTCCGGGACTCCGCCCGGTACGCAGTATTTT. The encoded protein is CASISGTPPGTQYF.

A few counts support this clonotype. The chain uses TRBV7-6 and TRBJ2-1; TRBD2 matches at 13 bases. Germline V lookup: CDR1 SGHVS, CDR2 FNYEAQ. J was trimmed by 6 bases and V by 5 bases; bases with no gene match: 4. The CDR3 sequence is 15 residues long. CDR3 loop: CASSKTSGGINEQFF. CDR3 in DNA: TGTGCCAGCAGCAAGACTAGCGGGGGGATCAATGAGCAGTTCTTC.